This is a list of T cell receptor beta chains from one sample in a study of blood T cells in healthy people across ages. TCRdb re-derived calls from the 5' RACE reads in MiXCR, one entry per CDR3 protein. The table has approximately 1,000,000 distinct CDR3 sequences, less than 45% seen once; the top ten hold around 14%. The sample consisted of blood. These receptors came from a man aged 18 to 30 in good health. Both conserved end residues are trimmed from each CDR3. Fields, in order: V gene, J gene, CDR3 protein.

v_gene: TRBV29-1
j_gene: TRBJ1-2
CDR3aa: SVAPPGNYGYT

v_gene: TRBV7-2
j_gene: TRBJ2-7
CDR3aa: ASSLDRVRNNEQY

v_gene: TRBV29-1
j_gene: TRBJ1-1
CDR3aa: SVPQEGAFDTEAF

v_gene: TRBV4-3
j_gene: TRBJ1-1
CDR3aa: ASSQERAGRLTEAF

v_gene: TRBV10-3
j_gene: TRBJ2-3
CDR3aa: ATGRGGRRADTQY

v_gene: TRBV5-1
j_gene: TRBJ1-2
CDR3aa: ASSLETGFSGYT

v_gene: TRBV4-1
j_gene: TRBJ1-5
CDR3aa: ASSGRDSINQPQH

v_gene: TRBV10-3
j_gene: TRBJ2-3
CDR3aa: AISAYGSNTQY

v_gene: TRBV5-1
j_gene: TRBJ1-2
CDR3aa: ASRIDDSYGYT

v_gene: TRBV20-1
j_gene: TRBJ2-7
CDR3aa: SAISTYEQY

v_gene: TRBV12-3/TRBV12-4
j_gene: TRBJ2-1
CDR3aa: ASSDRDRKNNEQF

v_gene: TRBV5-1
j_gene: TRBJ2-1
CDR3aa: ASSLELAGNYNEQF

v_gene: TRBV7-6
j_gene: TRBJ2-5
CDR3aa: ASTQEWGKLETQY

v_gene: TRBV5-1
j_gene: TRBJ1-1
CDR3aa: ASSLVLQTEAF

v_gene: TRBV14
j_gene: TRBJ2-7
CDR3aa: ASSQEGVPQETQC

v_gene: TRBV2
j_gene: NA
CDR3aa: ASSDGTGYAEQY

v_gene: TRBV11-1
j_gene: TRBJ2-2
CDR3aa: ASSLRRGQYYTGELF

v_gene: TRBV28
j_gene: TRBJ2-7
CDR3aa: ANSLSSPPGEQY

v_gene: TRBV9
j_gene: TRBJ1-3
CDR3aa: ASGGGNTIY

v_gene: TRBV4-1
j_gene: NA
CDR3aa: ASSQVGGSYNEQY

v_gene: TRBV10-3
j_gene: TRBJ1-6
CDR3aa: AISADAGDDNSPLH

v_gene: TRBV4-3
j_gene: TRBJ2-4
CDR3aa: ASSQDESGGPYNEQY

v_gene: TRBV29-1
j_gene: TRBJ1-1
CDR3aa: SVGGTGGAF

v_gene: TRBV6-1
j_gene: TRBJ2-3
CDR3aa: PSSIRRGGLFADTQY

v_gene: TRBV2
j_gene: TRBJ1-2
CDR3aa: ASSGTYYGYT

v_gene: TRBV5-1
j_gene: TRBJ2-7
CDR3aa: ASSLEARQGGNEQY

v_gene: TRBV12-3/TRBV12-4
j_gene: TRBJ1-1
CDR3aa: ASSLRDRGYTEAF

v_gene: TRBV6-2/TRBV6-3
j_gene: TRBJ1-5
CDR3aa: ASSPRAGGHQPQH

v_gene: TRBV6-2/TRBV6-3
j_gene: TRBJ2-3
CDR3aa: AIGRTDTQY

v_gene: TRBV2
j_gene: TRBJ2-3
CDR3aa: ASTRLAGRTDTQY

v_gene: TRBV10-3
j_gene: TRBJ1-2
CDR3aa: AISGEGGYGYT

v_gene: TRBV7-2
j_gene: TRBJ1-5
CDR3aa: ASSLKTTGYSNQPQH

v_gene: TRBV18
j_gene: TRBJ1-6
CDR3aa: ASSLGTGSNNSPLH

v_gene: TRBV27
j_gene: TRBJ1-1
CDR3aa: ASSLPGVMNTEAF

v_gene: TRBV7-8
j_gene: TRBJ2-7
CDR3aa: ASSLSGRDEQY

v_gene: TRBV20-1
j_gene: TRBJ2-3
CDR3aa: SARPPSGTSTDTQY

v_gene: TRBV12-3/TRBV12-4
j_gene: TRBJ2-1
CDR3aa: ASKDGMSYNEQF

v_gene: TRBV14
j_gene: TRBJ1-1
CDR3aa: ASTDDGDGRAEAF

v_gene: TRBV20-1
j_gene: TRBJ2-3
CDR3aa: SARDRRGGLTDTQY

v_gene: TRBV4-2
j_gene: TRBJ2-5
CDR3aa: ASSQVTSGGLETQY

v_gene: TRBV4-2
j_gene: TRBJ2-1
CDR3aa: ASSQEHRNNEQF

v_gene: TRBV2
j_gene: TRBJ1-4
CDR3aa: ASSDTGRATNEKLF

v_gene: TRBV2
j_gene: TRBJ2-5
CDR3aa: ASRDWALTLGETQY

v_gene: TRBV28
j_gene: NA
CDR3aa: ASRDSSGGSSYNEQY

v_gene: TRBV20-1
j_gene: TRBJ2-3
CDR3aa: SARDWLTGSTDTQY

v_gene: TRBV20-1
j_gene: TRBJ1-5
CDR3aa: SARDGSDNQPQH

v_gene: TRBV6-5
j_gene: TRBJ2-7
CDR3aa: ASSLSALIYEQY

v_gene: TRBV10-1
j_gene: TRBJ1-5
CDR3aa: ASRSDRGRGQPQH

v_gene: TRBV6-2/TRBV6-3
j_gene: TRBJ2-3
CDR3aa: ASSFVVTSGGRDTQY

v_gene: TRBV7-6
j_gene: TRBJ2-5
CDR3aa: ASGLVGKLGTGQETQY

v_gene: TRBV27
j_gene: TRBJ1-5
CDR3aa: ASSYAGQPQH

v_gene: TRBV12-3/TRBV12-4
j_gene: TRBJ1-6
CDR3aa: ASSLGAGGTYSPLH

v_gene: TRBV7-2
j_gene: TRBJ1-1
CDR3aa: ASRWEPGQNYMNTEAF

v_gene: TRBV7-2
j_gene: TRBJ1-2
CDR3aa: ASSLDTGAYGYT

v_gene: TRBV29-1
j_gene: TRBJ1-1
CDR3aa: SVETRQGSGTEAF

v_gene: TRBV7-3
j_gene: TRBJ2-1
CDR3aa: ASSSRGWSSYNEQF

v_gene: TRBV7-9
j_gene: TRBJ1-2
CDR3aa: ASSLAGLSGYT

v_gene: TRBV19
j_gene: TRBJ2-4
CDR3aa: ASTSDGTKNIQY

v_gene: TRBV9
j_gene: TRBJ2-3
CDR3aa: ASSVGGVDTQY